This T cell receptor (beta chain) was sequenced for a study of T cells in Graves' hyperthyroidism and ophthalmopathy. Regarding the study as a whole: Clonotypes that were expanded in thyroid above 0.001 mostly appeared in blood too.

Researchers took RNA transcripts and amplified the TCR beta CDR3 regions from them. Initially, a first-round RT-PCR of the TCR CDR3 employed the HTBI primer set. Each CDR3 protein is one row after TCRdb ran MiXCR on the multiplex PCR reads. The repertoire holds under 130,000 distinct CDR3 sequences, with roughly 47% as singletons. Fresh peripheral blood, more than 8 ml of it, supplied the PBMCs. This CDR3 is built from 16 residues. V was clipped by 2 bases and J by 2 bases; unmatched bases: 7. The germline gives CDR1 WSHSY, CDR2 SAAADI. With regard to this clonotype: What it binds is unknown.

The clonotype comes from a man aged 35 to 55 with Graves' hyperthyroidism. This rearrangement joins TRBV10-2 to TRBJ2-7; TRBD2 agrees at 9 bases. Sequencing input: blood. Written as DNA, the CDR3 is TGCGCCAGCAGTGAGGTAGCGGGAGTTGGCACCTACGAGCAGTACTTC. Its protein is CASSEVAGVGTYEQYF.